Below, 20 T cell receptor beta chains from the same sample are listed, as sequenced in a study of T cell responses to AZD1222 COVID-19 vaccine. Some clones are missing from TCRdb's copy, which holds only in-frame ones; the method was immunoSEQ multiplex PCR. The sample contains about 99,000 clones, around 90% of which appear only once. The sample consisted of peripheral blood, taken on day 0 of AZD1222 vaccination. The receptors stem from an adult in good health.

This clone was seen only a few times. V is TRBV5-1 and J is TRBJ1-3; no reliable D call. The V end was cut by 1 base, the J end by 2 bases, with 10 bases between. This CDR3 region has 15 residues. CDR1 and CDR2 from the germline V gene are SGHRS and YFSETQ. The CDR3 bases are TGCGCCAGCAGCTTGTATCTAGAGGCTGGAAACACCATATATTTT. It yields the protein CASSLYLEAGNTIYF.

With respect to this clone: The sample has other DNA sequences that encode this CDR3 too. The chain uses TRBV7-2 and TRBJ2-7; D possibly corresponds to TRBD2 (6 bases). The CDR3 sequence is 16 residues long. Trimming removed 2 bases from V and 7 bases from J, with 21 bases in between. Germline CDR1 and CDR2: SGHTA and FQGNSA. The CDR3 region has the DNA TGTGCCAGCAGCTTACCCTCACGGGGCCCCGCGGGGGAGCAGTACTTC. Protein product: CASSLPSRGPAGEQYF.

This clone was recorded only once. The chain employs TRBV7-2 and TRBJ1-2; D is uncertain. The ends were cut back, 5 bases at V and 4 bases at J, with 20 bases in the middle. From germline, CDR1 is SGHTA and CDR2 FQGNSA. This CDR3 region has 16 residues. In nucleotides, the CDR3 is TGTGCCAGCAGCCACCGAACTCAGGAACGTCTCTATGGCTACACCTTC. As protein: CASSHRTQERLYGYTF.

The rearrangement links TRBV18 to TRBJ2-7; 7 bases agree with TRBD1. From germline, CDR1 is KGHSH and CDR2 LQKENI. The CDR3 has 15 residues. J gave up 5 bases and V 3 bases, and 10 bases lay outside the gene matches. The CDR3 here is CASSPRTGVFHEQYF. For the CDR3, the DNA is TGTGCCAGCTCACCGAGGACAGGTGTTTTCCACGAGCAGTACTTC.

The CDR3 is CASSSFRLAGATDTQYF. As DNA, the CDR3 is TGTGCCAGCAGTTCCTTCAGACTAGCGGGAGCAACAGATACGCAGTATTTT. The chain is built from TRBV27 and TRBJ2-3; 12 positions match TRBD2. Germline V gene data show CDR1 as MNHEY and CDR2 as SMNVEV (reference sequence). The CDR3 is made up of 17 amino acids. V lost 4 bases and J lost 3; bases outside the gene matches: 8.

V gene TRBV6-5 combines with J gene TRBJ2-7; TRBD1 matches 7 bases. Trimming took 6 bases from V and 2 from J; bases not matched to a gene: 4. The CDR3 has 13 residues. CDR1 and CDR2 (germline): MNHEY, SVGAGI. The CDR3 loop is CASRRDRPYEQYF. Here the CDR3 DNA reads TGTGCCAGCAGGAGGGACAGACCCTACGAGCAGTACTTC.

This clone was counted between two and nine times. The rearrangement links TRBV2 to TRBJ1-2; 8 positions match TRBD1. CDR1 is SNHLY, CDR2 FYNNEI, per germline. The CDR3 has 16 residues. J was trimmed by 3 bases and V by 8 bases; bases with no gene match: 14. CDR3 amino acids: CASLLPRQGTYYGYTF. The CDR3 coding sequence is TGTGCCAGCCTACTGCCACGACAGGGGACCTACTATGGCTACACCTTC.

The chain links TRBV3-1 (or the pseudogene TRBV3-2) to TRBJ1-2, with D perhaps matching TRBD1 (5 bases). This CDR3 is built from 15 residues. Germline CDR1 and CDR2: LGHDT and YNNKEL (reference sequence). The V gene lost 0 bases and the J gene lost 5 bases, with 13 bases spanning the gap. This chain's CDR3 is CASSQDPMTAYGYTF. In DNA form, the CDR3 reads TGTGCCAGCAGCCAAGATCCTATGACAGCTTATGGCTACACCTTC.

The chain recombines TRBV14 with TRBJ1-1; tentative D call: TRBD1 (6 bases). This CDR3 is built from 17 residues. Germline CDR1 reads SGHDN; CDR2 reads FVKESK. V was pared by 1 base and J by 2 bases, with 17 bases between. This CDR3 reads CASSQVRTGQRNTEAFF. CDR3 DNA: TGTGCCAGCAGCCAAGTACGTACGGGACAACGAAACACTGAAGCTTTCTTT.

In this sample, this clone turned up a few times. This chain connects TRBV6-1 to TRBJ1-4; 7 bases map to TRBD1. The V gene end was trimmed by 1 base and the J gene end by 4 bases; junction bases not matched to a gene: 12. Germline lookup yields CDR1 MNHNS and CDR2 SASEGT. CDR3 length: 18 amino acids. The CDR3 bases are TGTGCCAGCAGTGAAGTGGAGGAACAGGGGTGGAGTAATGAAAAACTGTTTTTT. Protein: CASSEVEEQGWSNEKLFF.

The chain has TRBV7-2 and TRBJ2-3; 8 bases match TRBD2. The V and J ends lost 5 bases and 0 bases, in that order; junction bases with no gene match: 7. The CDR3 covers 16 residues. The germline V gene has CDR1 SGHTA and CDR2 FQGNSA. The CDR3 nucleotides read TGTGCCAGCAGCGCCTGGGCTAGCGGGAGCACAGATACGCAGTATTTT. This encodes CASSAWASGSTDTQYF.

The chain has TRBV4-3 and TRBJ2-2; D is possibly TRBD2 (6 bases). The CDR3 has 17 amino acids. Between the trimmed V and J ends, which lost 2 bases and 0 bases, there was a span of 13 bases. Germline CDR1 LGHNA, CDR2 YSLEER. CDR3 protein: CASSQPSSGANTGELFF. In DNA, the CDR3 is TGCGCCAGCAGCCAACCCTCCTCGGGAGCGAACACCGGGGAGCTGTTTTTT.

The chain joins TRBV14 to TRBJ2-4, with 7 bases aligning to TRBD2. Germline lookup yields CDR1 SGHDN and CDR2 FVKESK. J gave up 7 bases and V 0 bases, and 6 bases lay outside the gene matches. There are 15 residues in the CDR3. CDR3 bases: TGTGCCAGCAGCCAAGATAGCGGGCGAGCGAACATTCAGTACTTC. It specifies CASSQDSGRANIQYF.

The rearrangement uses TRBV27 and TRBJ1-2; D remains unclear. Trimming pared 0 bases from V and 4 bases from J, leaving 9 bases between. The germline V gene has CDR1 MNHEY and CDR2 SMNVEV (reference sequence). There are 14 residues in the CDR3. The chain's CDR3 is CASSLSADLYGYTF. DNA for the CDR3: TGTGCCAGCAGTTTATCTGCAGACCTCTATGGCTACACCTTC.

This clone has more than one count but fewer than ten. The gene calls are TRBV29-1 and TRBJ1-1, with 7 bases fitting TRBD1. The trim removed 4 bases at V and 1 base at J, leaving 0 bases unmatched. The CDR3 totals 12 residues. Per germline, CDR1 SQVTM and CDR2 ANQGSEA. CDR3 in amino acids: CSVGTGNTEAFF. CDR3 bases: TGCAGCGTTGGGACAGGGAACACTGAAGCTTTCTTT.

This clone came up once. The chain couples TRBV6-1 to TRBJ1-5; D uncertain. Trimming shortened V by 1 base and J by 5 bases, and 3 bases separated the two germline ends. Germline assignment: CDR1 MNHNS and CDR2 SASEGT. The CDR3 totals 12 residues. CDR3 loop: CASSEGYQPQHF. The CDR3 nucleotides are TGTGCCAGCAGTGAAGGGTATCAGCCCCAGCATTTT.

The chain couples TRBV4-3 to TRBJ2-2; 9 nucleotides line up with TRBD2. Per germline, CDR1 LGHNA and CDR2 YSLEER. Trimming removed 0 bases from V and 5 bases from J; junction bases left unmatched: 4. The CDR3 totals 16 residues. This CDR3 reads CASSQDFTSGTGELFF. The CDR3, as DNA: TGCGCCAGCAGCCAAGATTTCACTAGCGGGACCGGGGAGCTGTTTTTT.

V is TRBV28 and J is TRBJ2-3; D gene ambiguous. Trimming took off 7 bases at V and 7 bases at J, with 12 bases between the two ends. This CDR3 region has 12 residues. CDR1 and CDR2 from the germline V gene are MDHEN and SYDVKM. In DNA form, the CDR3 reads TGTGCCAGCACCTTCTCTGGGTATACGCAGTATTTT. Translated: CASTFSGYTQYF.

This chain joins TRBV24-1 and TRBJ1-1; no clear D. The CDR3 has 14 residues. V was cut by 5 bases and J by 0 bases, with 9 bases left in between. CDR1 is KGHDR and CDR2 is SFDVKD in the germline V gene. This CDR3 is CATSGGQMNTEAFF. The CDR3 region has the DNA TGTGCCACCAGTGGAGGGCAGATGAACACTGAAGCTTTCTTT.

The V and J genes are TRBV7-2 and TRBJ2-2; TRBD1 matches at 7 bases. The CDR3 length is 18 residues. Germline trimming cut 4 bases from V and 6 bases from J; bases unmatched to any gene: 17. Germline CDR1 and CDR2: SGHTA and FQGNSA. The CDR3 DNA follows: TGTGCCAGCAGCTCTCGGGAAACTTACAGGGGTGCGTCCGGGGAGCTGTTTTTT. This sequence encodes CASSSRETYRGASGELFF.